This TCR beta chain was retrieved from a study of cytomegalovirus exposure and HLA in healthy donors (dated by TCRdb to about 2017). At the level of the whole study: An earlier analysis of approximately 550 of the donors reported 276 Gb of sequence data and 117 million unique TCR beta sequences from about 179 million T cells. Roughly five DR-DQ haplotypes were handled as single units for association and clustering, since linkage in the cohort was strong. An early release covering just under 650 HLA-typed donors comprised approximately 290 gigabases of sequencing data and 85 million or so unique TCR sequences. A later genetic analysis used genome-wide SNP genotypes for about 55% of the 666 donors, treating that subset as a discovery cohort. The genetic ancestry cluster associated with self-reported Caucasian donors included approximately 85% of the 398 genotyped donors. Among about 370 genotyped donors of the cohort, an average of around 220,000 unique TCR beta nucleotide sequences was sequenced per donor, of which roughly 17% were non-productive. A later analysis re-analyzed previously published TCR beta repertoires from 666 donors and added high-resolution HLA genotyping to study TCR occurrence patterns. Besides the first cohort of around 670 subjects, a separate validation cohort made up of over 100 different subjects was used. To decide whether each TCR beta V gene segment behaved as functional or pseudogenic, an earlier analysis of fewer than 750 of the donors relied on high-throughput TCR beta sequencing. The study used immunosequencing to profile the T cell repertoires of about 670 subjects and linked those repertoires to cytomegalovirus serostatus. The study aimed to test whether signatures of past pathogen exposure could be identified by cataloging public T cell receptors. Donor age, sex, ethnicity and CMV serostatus were collected together with the repertoire data. All discovery cohort repertoires had been generated on a single sequencing platform. The later analysis used no new phenotypic data to find candidate immune exposures, relying instead on TCR beta sequences and their occurrence across donors. Typing coverage varied by locus: about 620-630 donors for A, B, C, DRB1 and DQB1; roughly 500 for DQA1; some 610 for DPA1; approximately 470 for DPB1. HLA typing covered class I and class II loci at four-digit resolution. To predict cytomegalovirus infection status, the study combined high-throughput TCR immunosequencing, statistical association of individual TCRs with disease status, and machine learning. What the authors observed across the whole study: A further reported finding was that TCR beta sequences accurately predicted the HLA-A and HLA-B alleles for most subjects in the first cohort. In a later genetic analysis, fewer N-insertions in productive TCRs were reported among donors in an Asian-associated ancestry cluster than the roughly 670-donor mean. A cluster of highly shared sequence variants was judged likely to be a technical artifact of the sequencing pipeline. Correlated functional status among segregating V segments might be attributable to linkage disequilibrium, but an unknown experimental factor could not be ruled out. Sequencing depth was assumed to be roughly uniform across donors in the presence/absence analyses, though that assumption may not hold. Approximately 18 rarely observed V segments, including chromosome 9 orphons, were excluded from the earlier analysis of several hundred of the donors because counts were too low. Assigning TCR associations to individual alleles was difficult when HLA alleles, especially DR and DQ, strongly co-occurred. In an earlier analysis of approximately 590 of the donors, most TCR beta V segments appeared in productive rearrangements about 87% or about 30% of the time, broadly matching IMGT annotations. A later analysis found that TCR association rates varied across HLA loci, with DRB1 alleles showing the most associated TCRs and HLA-C alleles the fewest. V-gene and J-gene trimming of TCR beta chains was associated with a missense DCLRE1C variant in a later genetic analysis, and the association was replicated in an independent cohort. According to a later analysis, parvovirus B19, influenza, CMV and Epstein-Barr virus appeared linked to several top co-occurrence clusters. According to the authors, the approach could potentially be generalized to other disease states and immunological phenotypes. CMV serostatus was the only immune exposure information available for the cohort. Because some donors lacked HLA typing at each locus, the association tests relied only on the typed subset. A total of fewer than 200 TCR beta chains were listed by the study as associated with cytomegalovirus. Cytomegalovirus status was reported to be diagnosed by the classifier with high specificity and sensitivity in both the original and validation cohorts. Most CMV-associated TCR beta chains appeared to be HLA-restricted in a later analysis, and the HLA associations seemed to be driven largely by CMV exposure. This cohort had only TCR beta chains sequenced, and the lack of alpha or paired-chain data limited which features could be detected. In a later analysis, 15,000 to 20,000 TCR beta sequences were associated with specific HLA alleles at a false discovery rate of 0.05. Most TCR sequences were observed very rarely across donors, whereas some public TCRs were present in many individuals. A few of the identified cytomegalovirus-associated TCR beta chains were confirmed in vitro to be specific for cytomegalovirus antigens. Because the 87-base-pair reads could not distinguish some IMGT-functional V segments, including TRBV6-2 and TRBV6-3, those segments were excluded. A later analysis found that HLA-associated TCR beta chains were more clonally expanded and had lower generation probabilities than equally common non-associated chains.

In regard to this clone: The antigen it recognizes is unknown. No qualities accompany the bases; no much larger clone lies one base away.

In total, 600 or so healthy bone marrow donors made up the cohort. All cohort members were sampled while nominally healthy, although unrecorded immune exposures were likely present. The donor was CMV seropositive and belonged to the group of 250 to 300 seropositive cohort members. A peripheral blood sample was collected from each donor, and TCR beta sequencing was performed on peripheral blood mononuclear cells. Genomic DNA extraction from the blood cell samples was performed with the Qiagen DNeasy Blood Extraction Kit. The library was produced with the immunoSEQ multiplex PCR assay. The multiplex PCR relied on a mix of 60 forward primers for TCR Vbeta segments and 13 reverse primers for TCR Jbeta segments. A multiplex PCR assay on genomic DNA amplified the CDR3 region of rearranged TCR beta genes. The Illumina HiSeq System was used to sequence the amplified TCR beta libraries as 87-base-pair reads. From the authors' description of their analysis: Across the 670 or so repertoires, a later analysis counted approximately 83 million unique TCR beta chains, about 10 million of which were shared by at least two donors. A nearest-neighbor algorithm error-corrected the raw reads and collapsed the reads into unique sequences, merging closely related sequences to remove PCR and sequencing errors. CDR3 sequences were aligned to IMGT reference sequences to assign V, D and J gene segments. For a sequence to be retained, a match of at least six nucleotides to both a V gene segment and a J gene segment was required. A rearrangement was called productive if the CDR3 had no stop codons and remained in frame with V and J, and every other rearrangement was called non-productive. CDR3 was defined by IMGT convention, running from the second conserved V-encoded cysteine to the conserved J-encoded phenylalanine. In an earlier analysis of around 600 of the donors, sequences lacking an unambiguous match to a single V gene segment were excluded. In an earlier analysis of a few hundred of the donors, V segments were called functional above 56.7% productive rearrangements and were called segregating when the between-donor standard deviation exceeded 5%. A statistical classification framework was developed to diagnose cytomegalovirus status using the catalog of TCR beta chain sequences. A later analysis assigned V and J genes by comparing TCR nucleotide sequences with IMGT/GENE-DB human TR gene sequences. The TCRdist pipeline was used in a later analysis to assign CDR3 sequences and most-parsimonious VDJ recombination scenarios. A later analysis defined each TCR beta chain by its CDR3 amino acid sequence plus V-gene family, and excluded reads lacking a unique V-gene family. To address suspected cross-contamination and a sequencing artifact, a later analysis removed 550 to 750 highly shared, low-generation-probability nucleotide sequences. In a later analysis, a clonal expansion index for each public chain was calculated from normalized within-repertoire ranks of inferred template counts. In a later analysis, generation probabilities were computed using a VDJ recombination model fitted to out-of-frame rearrangements, and the results were checked against IGoR. A later analysis scored TCR-TCR, TCR-HLA and TCR-CMV co-occurrence with hypergeometric tests, applying a repertoire-size bias correction to TCR pairs. False discovery rates were estimated in a later analysis by permuting HLA or CMV assignments 20 times. In a later analysis, co-occurring TCRs were grouped with DBSCAN, and TCRdist sequence similarity was added when clustering was performed within HLA-allele-positive subsets. For co-occurrence clustering, repertoires with fewer than 30,000 or more than 120,000 public chains were excluded, along with about five repertoires with anomalous nucleotide sharing. TCRdb mirrors the immuneACCESS table, restricted to in-frame sequences. Some clones are absent from its copies; in checked studies, under half trace to an unresolved V gene, and the reason for the others is unknown. The DNA gave D and trimming, while V, J and clone size come from that table. The sample profile shows more than 110,000 clones; about 80% of them were found once. The top ten constitute 1.2% to 1.5% of the sample.

Spanning cysteine to phenylalanine, the CDR3 consists of 14 amino acids. The entry retains the CDR3 DNA only, 42 bases that are in frame from base 1. The germline V gene (reference sequence) sets CDR1 to MNHNY and CDR2 to SVGAGI. V is clipped by 2 bases and J by 0 bases, and the sequence between their germline boundaries is 7 bases long. This TCR derives from a man aged 30-40 years in good health and CMV-seropositive. Material: PBMCs. The chain links TRBV6-6 with TRBJ1-1; the D gene lacks a confident call. The CDR3 amino acid sequence is: CASSYTEMNTEAFF. The DNA reads as follows: TGTGCCAGCAGTTACACAGAGATGAACACTGAAGCTTTCTTT.